The following is a T cell receptor (beta chain) sequence with its context. The antigen is not known. This entry comes from a study of cytomegalovirus exposure and HLA in healthy donors. V dropped 1 base and J dropped 9 bases, with 13 bases sitting between them. This CDR3 has 14 amino acids. Germline V gives CDR1 SEHNR, CDR2 FQNEAQ (reference sequence). Both 60 Vbeta primers and 13 Jbeta primers went into the PCR. Sequencing used immunoSEQ multiplex PCR; TCRdb keeps in-frame clones, though not all of them. The data hold around 190,000 clones, with roughly 80% observed a single time. Whole-study results and caveats: Reports described diagnosis of cytomegalovirus status by the classifier as highly specific and sensitive.

This TCR came from a woman between 50 and 59 years old in good health and CMV-seronegative. Material: PBMCs. The J gene is TRBJ2-4, the V gene TRBV7-9; weak D call: TRBD1 (5 bases). The DNA for the CDR3 is TGTGCCAGCAGCTTAGGGCAGGGTAATGGCATTCAGTACTTC. It translates to CASSLGQGNGIQYF.